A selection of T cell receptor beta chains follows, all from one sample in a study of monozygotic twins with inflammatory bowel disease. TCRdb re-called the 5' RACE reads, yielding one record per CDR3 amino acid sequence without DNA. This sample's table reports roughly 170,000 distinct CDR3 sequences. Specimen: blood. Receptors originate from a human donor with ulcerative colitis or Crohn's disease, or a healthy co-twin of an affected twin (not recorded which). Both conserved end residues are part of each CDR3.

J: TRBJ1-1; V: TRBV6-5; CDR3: CASSYAGLAFF
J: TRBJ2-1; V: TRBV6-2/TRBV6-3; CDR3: CAATTSTGNEQFF
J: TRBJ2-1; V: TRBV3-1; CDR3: CASSHINEQFF
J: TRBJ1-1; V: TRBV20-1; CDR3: CSARDSKGWATEAFF
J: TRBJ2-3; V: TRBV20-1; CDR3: CSASPEGRADTQYF
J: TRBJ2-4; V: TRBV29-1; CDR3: CSVEEGNLAKNIQYF
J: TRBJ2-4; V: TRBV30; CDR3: CAWSVRTSPQNMQYF
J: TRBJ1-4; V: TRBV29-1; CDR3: CSVEYTGVLFF
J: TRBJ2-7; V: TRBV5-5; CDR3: CASTSRAESYEQYF
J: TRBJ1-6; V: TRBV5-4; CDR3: CASSHYSSSYNSPLHF
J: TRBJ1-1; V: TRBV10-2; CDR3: CASTPNGDWNTEAFF
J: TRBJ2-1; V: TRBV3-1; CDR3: CASSQVGNNEQFF
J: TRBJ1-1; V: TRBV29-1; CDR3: CSVKLGSVNAFF
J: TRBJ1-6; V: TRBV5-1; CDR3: CASTSGTANSPLHF
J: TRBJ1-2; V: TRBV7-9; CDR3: CASTLNRGLGYGYTF
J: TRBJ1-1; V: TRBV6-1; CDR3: CASSAQGAEGTEAFF
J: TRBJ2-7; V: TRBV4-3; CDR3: CASSQDGQGVNEQYF
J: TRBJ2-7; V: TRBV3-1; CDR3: CASSQDPRLSYEQYF
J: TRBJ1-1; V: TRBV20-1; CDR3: CSAGTVNTEAFF
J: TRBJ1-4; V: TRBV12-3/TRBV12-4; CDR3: CASSRWEGTNEKLFF
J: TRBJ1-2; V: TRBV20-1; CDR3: CSASRGTHGYTF
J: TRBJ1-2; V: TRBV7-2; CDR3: CASSPQVNYGYTF
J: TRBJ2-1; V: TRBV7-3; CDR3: CASSLIGSEQFF
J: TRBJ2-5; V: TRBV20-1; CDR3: CSAHRGIETQYF
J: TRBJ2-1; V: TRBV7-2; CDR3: CASSFEDDVPGDEQFF
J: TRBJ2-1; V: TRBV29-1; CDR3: CSGTGAYNEQFF
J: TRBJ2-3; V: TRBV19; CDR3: CASSIDRGVNTQYF
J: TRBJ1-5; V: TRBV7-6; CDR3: CASSSGGGTPPQPQHF
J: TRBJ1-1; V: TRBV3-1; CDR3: CASSQAGAFAEAFF
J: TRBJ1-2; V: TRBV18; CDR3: CASSEQGANNYGYTF
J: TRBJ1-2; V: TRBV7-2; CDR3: CASSSTGTGKYGYTF
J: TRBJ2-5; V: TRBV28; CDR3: CASSHQGWAGETQYF
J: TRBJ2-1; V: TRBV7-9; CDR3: CASSRTSGSRDEQFF
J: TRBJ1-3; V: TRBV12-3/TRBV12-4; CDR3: CASSLLKNTIYF
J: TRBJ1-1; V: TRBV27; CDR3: CASSLDGEYTEAFF
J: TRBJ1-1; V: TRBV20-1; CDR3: CSATEWDRGDNTEAFF
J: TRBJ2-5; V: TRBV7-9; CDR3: CASSTWKMGETQYF
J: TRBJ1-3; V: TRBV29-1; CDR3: CSASVGNTIYF
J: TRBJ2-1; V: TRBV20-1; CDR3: CSARDKLPTGNGLNEQFF
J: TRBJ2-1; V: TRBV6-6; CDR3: CASSYPGTRNEQFF
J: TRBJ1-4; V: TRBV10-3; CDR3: CAISDRENEKLFF
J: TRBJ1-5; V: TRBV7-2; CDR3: CASSFGTSNQPQHF
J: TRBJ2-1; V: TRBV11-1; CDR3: CASSLGGLAGVEKNEQFF
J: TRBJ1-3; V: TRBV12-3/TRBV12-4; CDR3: CASSLAQVRGPGNTIYF
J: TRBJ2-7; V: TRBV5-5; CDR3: CASSLNGVGEQYF
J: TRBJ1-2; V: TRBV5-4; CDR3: CASSSMERTSGYTF
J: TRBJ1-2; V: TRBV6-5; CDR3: CASSYSRSHYGYTF
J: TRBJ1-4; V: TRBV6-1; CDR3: CASAETSTNEKLFF
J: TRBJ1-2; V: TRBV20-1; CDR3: CSAREGQWGYTF
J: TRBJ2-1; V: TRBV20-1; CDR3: CSARDSSGRDLSSYNEQFF
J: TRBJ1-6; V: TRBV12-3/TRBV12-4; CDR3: CASSFQGKGPLHF
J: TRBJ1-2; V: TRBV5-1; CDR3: CASSLPGQGAVTF